This entry lists 27 T cell receptor beta chains sequenced from one sample in a study of beta chain features in type 1 diabetes. The entirety of the isolated RNA underwent reverse transcription, so expressed TCRB transcripts were sequenced. The assay was immunoSEQ multiplex PCR, and TCRdb's table has in-frame clones only and misses some. The top ten clones hold 2% to 3% of a sample with about 53,000 clones, roughly half of them seen once. The antigens of these receptors remain unknown. General study results and limits: Among patients with Type 1 diabetes, TCRB CDR3s were moderately but significantly shorter in every one of the four CD4+ subsets.

Sequencing was performed on Tregs from blood. Source of these receptors: a woman between 35 and 50 years old with type 1 diabetes.

CDR3 sequence: CASSLGADFSYEQYF. In DNA, the CDR3 is TGTGCCAGCAGCTTAGGGGCGGACTTCTCCTACGAGCAGTACTTC. The chain carries TRBV11-1 and TRBJ2-7; perhaps TRBD2 as D (5 bases). Germline V gives CDR1 SGHAT, CDR2 FQDESV (reference sequence). This CDR3 is 15 amino acids long. V shed 1 base and J shed 0 bases, with 10 bases lying between them. Based on the CDR3 plus reference TRBV11-1 and TRBJ2-7, the full variable domain is EAEVAQSPRYKITEKSQAVAFWCDPISGHATLYWYRQILGQGPELLVQFQDESVVDDSQLPKDRFSAERLKGVDSTLKIQPAELGDSAMYLCASSLGADFSYEQYFGPGTRLTVT.

This clone was observed a handful of times. The chain carries TRBV4-2 and TRBJ1-5, with 10 bases aligning to TRBD1. The CDR3 runs 15 residues. V lost 4 bases and J lost 7; bases outside the gene matches: 7. The germline V gene encodes CDR1 LGHNA and CDR2 YNFKEQ. The chain's CDR3 is CASSRAGTGDQPQHF. The CDR3 DNA reads as TGTGCCAGCAGCCGAGCCGGGACAGGGGACCAGCCCCAGCATTTT.

This chain uses TRBV14 with TRBJ2-4; 9 nucleotides align to TRBD1. Per the germline V gene, CDR1 is SGHDN and CDR2 is FVKESK. The V segment lost 0 bases and the J segment 6 bases; nucleotides outside the gene matches: 3. This CDR3 comprises 15 residues. CDR3 region: CASSQDVGQGNIQYF. CDR3 bases: TGTGCCAGCAGCCAAGATGTGGGACAGGGAAACATTCAGTACTTC.

V is TRBV6-5 and J is TRBJ2-7, with D unresolved. V was pared by 8 bases and J by 1 base, with 15 bases between. The CDR3 extends over 14 amino acids. Germline lookup yields CDR1 MNHEY and CDR2 SVGAGI. CDR3 sequence (DNA): TGTGCCAGCCGGGTGGCCTTTCAGTCCTACGAGCAGTACTTC. Translating it yields CASRVAFQSYEQYF.

The V call is TRBV5-5, the J call TRBJ2-1; D is unclear. This CDR3 region has 15 residues. Germline lookup yields CDR1 SGHKS and CDR2 YYEKEE (reference sequence). The ends were cut back, 3 bases at V and 0 bases at J, with 10 bases in the middle. The CDR3: CASSSSPSSYNEQFF. CDR3 sequence (DNA): TGTGCCAGCAGCTCGTCCCCTAGCTCCTACAATGAGCAGTTCTTC.

J is TRBJ1-5 and V is TRBV10-2, with D possibly being TRBD1 (6 bases). CDR1 is WSHSY and CDR2 is SAAADI in the germline V gene. Between the trimmed V and J ends, which lost 9 bases and 3 bases, there was a span of 15 bases. This CDR3 contains 14 residues. The CDR3 DNA is TGCGCCAGTGGACAGACCAGTAACAATCAGCCCCAGCATTTT. Translating gives CASGQTSNNQPQHF.

This clone was counted many times. The chain uses TRBV19 and TRBJ2-6, with D possibly TRBD2 on 5 matching bases. Trimming cost V 3 bases and J 2 bases, with 14 bases left between them. This CDR3 contains 17 residues. Germline V gene sequence: CDR1 LNHDA, CDR2 SQIVND (reference sequence). CDR3 in amino acids: CASSMLAQTTGANVLTF. The CDR3 region has the DNA TGTGCCAGTAGTATGCTAGCCCAAACCACTGGGGCCAACGTCCTGACTTTC. Full variable domain (remainder filled in from reference TRBV19 and TRBJ2-6): DGGITQSPKYLFRKEGQNVTLSCEQNLNHDAMYWYRQDPGQGLRLIYYSQIVNDFQKGDIAEGYSVSREKKESFPLTVTSAQKNPTAFYLCASSMLAQTTGANVLTFGAGSRLTVL.

The genes are TRBV7-8 and TRBJ2-5, with D perhaps matching TRBD2 (7 bases). Germline V gives CDR1 SGHVS, CDR2 FQNEAQ. This CDR3 region has 16 residues. V gave up 0 bases and J gave up 4 bases, with 15 bases separating them. CDR3 region: CASSLAGARGGETQYF. The CDR3 DNA sequence: TGTGCCAGCAGCTTAGCGGGGGCAAGGGGGGGAGAGACCCAGTACTTC.

This sequence joins TRBV5-1 and TRBJ1-4; possibly TRBD1 for D (5 bases). Germline V gene lookup returns CDR1 SGHRS and CDR2 YFSETQ. V was pared by 1 base and J by 0 bases, with 13 bases between. This CDR3 comprises 17 residues. CDR3 DNA sequence: TGCGCCAGCAGCTTGATGGGGCTCCCTTCAACTAATGAAAAACTGTTTTTT. Translation: CASSLMGLPSTNEKLFF.

The sample holds a few counts of this clone. The chain joins TRBV7-6 to TRBJ1-6; TRBD1 matches at 10 bases. The CDR3 spans 16 residues. Germline values: CDR1 SGHVS, CDR2 FNYEAQ. V dropped 1 base and J dropped 6; count of bases not matched to a gene: 3. The CDR3 region is CASSLGQGALNSPLHF. CDR3 sequence (DNA): TGTGCCAGCAGCTTAGGACAGGGGGCTCTTAATTCACCCCTCCACTTT.

Only a few counts were recorded for this clone. This chain uses TRBV7-8 with TRBJ2-7, with TRBD1 matching 9 bases. With V trimmed by 6 bases and J by 2 bases, 2 bases remained unmatched. This CDR3 region has 13 residues. Germline V gene data show CDR1 as SGHVS and CDR2 as FQNEAQ. The DNA for the CDR3 is TGTGCCAGCAGTCGGGACAGGGCCTACGAGCAGTACTTC. This translates into CASSRDRAYEQYF.

The sample holds a few counts of this clone. The V and J genes are TRBV5-4 and TRBJ2-2; D might be TRBD1 (5 bases). V was shortened by 1 base and J by 0 bases, with 7 bases between the two germline ends. The CDR3 is 15 residues long. Germline-derived CDR1 and CDR2 are SGHNT and YYREEE (reference sequence). CDR3 loop: CASSLRGTNTGELFF. CDR3 sequence (DNA): TGTGCCAGCAGCTTGAGGGGAACGAACACCGGGGAGCTGTTTTTT.

The chain joins TRBV28 to TRBJ1-3; D is possibly TRBD1 (5 bases). V dropped 7 bases and J dropped 4 bases, with 17 bases sitting between them. Looked up from germline, CDR1 is MDHEN and CDR2 is SYDVKM. This CDR3 contains 15 residues. The CDR3 region is CASIGVGEQGNTIYF. Written as DNA, the CDR3 is TGTGCCAGCATAGGGGTTGGGGAACAGGGAAACACCATATATTTT.

This clone showed up just a few times. V is TRBV9 and J is TRBJ2-2; a weak D match, TRBD1 (6 bases). This CDR3 has 16 residues. CDR1 SGDLS and CDR2 YYNGEE come from the germline V gene. Trimming took 0 bases from V and 4 from J, leaving 13 bases between them. The CDR3 nucleotides read TGTGCCAGCAGCGTAGGTGGGGGCGCGGGCACCGGGGAGCTGTTTTTT. Amino acid sequence: CASSVGGGAGTGELFF.

This clone was recorded once. The CDR3 sequence: CASSLSRETQYF. CDR3 nucleotide sequence: TGTGCCAGCAGCTTGTCTCGGGAGACCCAGTACTTC. This chain connects TRBV7-6 to TRBJ2-5; D is unclear. CDR1 is SGHVS, CDR2 FNYEAQ, per germline. The CDR3 has 12 residues. The V end lost 3 bases, the J end lost 5 bases, and 7 bases lay between the germline ends.

The chain combines TRBV10-3 with TRBJ2-5; 8 nucleotides match TRBD2. Germline loops: CDR1 ENHRY, CDR2 SYGVKD. V shed 6 bases, J shed 4 bases, and the junction held 7 bases outside the gene matches. The CDR3 extends over 14 amino acids. This CDR3 reads CAISGGGRSETQYF. The CDR3 coding sequence is TGTGCCATCAGCGGAGGCGGGAGGTCAGAGACCCAGTACTTC.

The chain is built from TRBV4-2 and TRBJ1-1, with D maybe TRBD1 (5 bases). From germline, CDR1 is LGHNA and CDR2 YNFKEQ. Between the trimmed V and J ends, which lost 4 bases and 1 base, there was a span of 13 bases. The length of the CDR3 is 15 residues. CDR3 region: CASSPAGQQNTEAFF. The CDR3 region has the DNA TGTGCCAGCAGCCCAGCCGGACAACAGAACACTGAAGCTTTCTTT.

This chain links TRBV20-1 with TRBJ2-5, with TRBD1 as a possible D gene (5 bases). The DNA matches TRBJ2-7 better at its end, which makes the J call doubtful. CDR1 DFQATT and CDR2 SNEGSKA come from the germline V gene (reference sequence). The CDR3 is 11 amino acids. The CDR3 reads CSASRVYEQYF. In DNA, the CDR3 is TGCAGTGCTAGCAGGGTCTACGAGCAGTACTTC.

V and J are TRBV23-1 and TRBJ2-1, with TRBD1 identical over 8 bases. TRBV23-1 is assigned to the ORF class and has an uncertain function. Unmatched junction bases numbered 10, after V lost 2 bases and J lost 1 base. This CDR3 has 18 amino acids. This CDR3 is CASSQGGQGSGSYNEQFF. CDR3 bases: TGCGCCAGCAGTCAAGGCGGACAGGGTTCAGGTTCCTACAATGAGCAGTTCTTC.

This sequence joins TRBV5-1 and TRBJ2-7; 8 nucleotides line up with TRBD1. Germline V lookup: CDR1 SGHRS, CDR2 YFSETQ. The CDR3 length is 13 residues. Unmatched junction bases numbered 0, after V lost 0 bases and J lost 4 bases. CDR3 region: CASSLDRGYEQYF. Here the CDR3 DNA reads TGCGCCAGCAGCTTGGACAGGGGGTACGAGCAGTACTTC.

A single count supports this clone. V usage is TRBV7-2 and J usage is TRBJ2-4; 8 bases line up with TRBD1. The germline V gene encodes CDR1 SGHTA and CDR2 FQGNSA. This CDR3 comprises 17 residues. Trimming removed 5 bases from V and 3 bases from J; junction bases left unmatched: 12. The CDR3 spells CASSPRWTGQLKNIQYF. As DNA, the CDR3 is TGTGCCAGCAGCCCGAGATGGACAGGGCAACTCAAAAACATTCAGTACTTC.

This chain uses TRBV5-1 with TRBJ2-5, with TRBD1 identical over 9 bases. The J call may be incorrect, as the DNA end agrees better with TRBJ2-7. CDR1 and CDR2 from the germline V gene are SGHRS and YFSETQ. CDR3 length: 16 residues. The CDR3 region has the DNA TGCGCCAGCAGCTTGGTTCCGGGACAGGGTCGAAACGAGCAGTACTTC. This encodes CASSLVPGQGRNEQYF.

The chain employs TRBV10-3 and TRBJ2-1; 7 bases line up with TRBD2. The CDR3 is made up of 15 amino acids. The germline V gene encodes CDR1 ENHRY and CDR2 SYGVKD. After removal of 4 bases from V and 6 bases from J, the junction contained 9 bases not matched to a gene. CDR3 nucleotide sequence: TGTGCCATCAGTGTAGGGACTACTTTCGGCAATGAGCAGTTCTTC. It yields the protein CAISVGTTFGNEQFF.

This chain connects TRBV19 to TRBJ2-1; 8 nucleotides align to TRBD1. CDR3 length: 13 residues. Losses at the gene ends were 1 base for V and 9 bases for J; bases not matched to a gene: 2. Germline V CDR1 and CDR2: LNHDA, SQIVND (reference sequence). The CDR3 DNA follows: TGTGCCAGTAGTATAGGGACAGGGAGTGAGCAGTTCTTC. Its protein product is CASSIGTGSEQFF.

The chain uses TRBV19 and TRBJ2-1, with D possibly matching TRBD1 (6 bases). The CDR3 is made up of 16 amino acids. Germline-derived CDR1 and CDR2 are LNHDA and SQIVND (reference sequence). Deletions cut 4 bases from V and 5 bases from J, with 18 bases between. The CDR3 DNA is TGTGCCAGTAGTACCCTAAGGGGGACGGTGGACAATGAGCAGTTCTTC. This sequence encodes CASSTLRGTVDNEQFF.

This clone showed up just a few times. The chain is built from TRBV6-5 and TRBJ1-2, with 7 nucleotides matching TRBD1. V was clipped by 6 bases and J by 7 bases; unmatched bases: 2. This CDR3 is built from 11 residues. From germline, CDR1 is MNHEY and CDR2 SVGAGI. The DNA of the CDR3 is TGTGCCAGCAGATCAGGGGGTGGCTACACCTTC. Its translation is CASRSGGGYTF.

The V gene is TRBV29-1, the J gene TRBJ2-5; a weak D match, TRBD2 (5 bases). From germline, CDR1 is SQVTM and CDR2 ANQGSEA. With 3 bases removed from V and 5 bases from J, the gap between germline ends came to 13 bases. This CDR3 region has 13 residues. The CDR3 here is CSVDTGGGETQYF. The CDR3, as DNA: TGCAGCGTTGACACCGGAGGAGGCGAGACCCAGTACTTC.